A single sample is the source of the 9 T cell receptor beta chains below, sequenced in a study of tumor and adjacent non-tumor tissue in lung cancer. Three rounds of nested PCR, following a modified ARM-PCR protocol, produced the TCRbeta library. TCRdb used MiXCR to reprocess the multiplex PCR reads, holding one entry per CDR3 protein. The sample lists around 100,000 distinct CDR3 sequences, 65% occurring once. No cell sorting was done before RNA was extracted from the tissue. Distant lung tissue was collected more than 3 cm away from the tumor edge. The sample taken for sequencing was distant non-tumor lung tissue. The receptors derive from a man aged 25 to 40 with non-small cell lung cancer.

Concerning this clonotype: One junction end does not reproduce the germline sequence, and a read error may be involved. For the CDR3, the DNA is TGCGCCAGCAGGCGAAAAACCATCTTCGGGCCGAACCCTGAAGCTTTCTTT. It is translated as CASRRKTIFGPNPEAFF. V and J are TRBV4-1 and TRBJ1-1; D is uncertain. The germline CDR1 and CDR2 sequences are MGHRA and YSYEKL. This CDR3 is 17 amino acids long.

Comments on this clonotype: This may be a read error: a much more frequent sequence differs by one nucleotide. The chain links TRBV7-8 to TRBJ2-5; D is unclear. Germline-derived CDR1 and CDR2 are SGHVS and FQNEAQ. CDR3 length equals 12 residues. The CDR3 DNA is TGTTCCAGCAGCCAGTACGTCGAGACCCTGTACTTC. Residues: CSSSQYVETLYF.

To note about this clonotype: One end of the junction varies from germline; a read error may be responsible. Here the CDR3 reads CSATGGSGRYEQYF. The CDR3 nucleotides read TGCAGTGCCACCGGGGGTAGCGGGAGGTACGAGCAATACTTC. This chain joins TRBV20-1 and TRBJ2-7; TRBD2 agrees at 10 bases. The CDR3 covers 14 residues. The germline V gene has CDR1 DFQATT and CDR2 SNEGSKA (reference sequence).

Of note for this clonotype: Just one base apart from a much larger clone, this may be a read error. The genes are TRBV6-2 or TRBV6-3 and TRBJ1-4; D is undetermined. V was shortened by 7 bases and J by 8 bases, with 14 bases between the two germline ends. There are 13 residues in the CDR3. Germline CDR1 MNHEY, CDR2 SVGEGT. The CDR3 sequence is CASNRREAEKLFF. The CDR3 coding sequence is TGTGCCAGCAACCGGCGGGAGGCCGAAAAACTGTTTTTT.

In its sample, this clonotype was seen a few times. A much larger clone is a single base away; this may be a read error. The V gene is TRBV4-3, the J gene TRBJ2-3, with D hard to call. The CDR3 has 19 residues. CDR1 is LGHNA and CDR2 is YSLEER in the germline V gene. CDR3 sequence: CAGSQEFSGRTTPSDTQYF. The CDR3 bases are TGCGCCGGCAGCCAAGAATTCTCTGGTCGGACGACTCCCTCAGATACGCAGTATTTT.

Remarks on this clonotype: One junction end does not reproduce the germline sequence, and a read error may be involved. This chain joins TRBV20-1 and TRBJ2-7; 10 bases are shared with TRBD2. The CDR3 is made up of 17 amino acids. CDR1 and CDR2 from the germline V gene are DFQATT and SNEGSKA (reference sequence). The CDR3: CSARNRKRAGGPDEQYF. The DNA for the CDR3 is TGCAGCGCTAGAAATCGAAAGCGAGCGGGAGGGCCCGACGAGCAGTACTTC.

In this sample, this clonotype turned up many times. This chain connects TRBV4-1 to TRBJ2-1; no clear D gene. Trimming took 0 bases from V and 0 from J, leaving 9 bases between them. The CDR3 loop spans 16 amino acids. Germline values: CDR1 MGHRA, CDR2 YSYEKL. This CDR3 is CASSQEPRSSYNEQFF. CDR3 DNA sequence: TGCGCCAGCAGCCAAGAACCTCGGAGCTCCTACAATGAGCAGTTCTTC.

The chain couples TRBV11-2 to TRBJ2-5; perhaps D is TRBD1 or TRBD2 (7 bases each). The germline V gene encodes CDR1 SGHAT and CDR2 FQNNGV. The CDR3 covers 15 residues. V lost 3 bases and J 3 bases, leaving 14 bases between the germline ends. The CDR3 sequence is CASSFDAGGEETQYF. For the CDR3, the DNA is TGTGCCAGCAGCTTTGATGCAGGGGGGGAAGAGACCCAGTACTTC.

The chain uses TRBV29-1 and TRBJ2-7, with 7 bases identical to TRBD1. The J segment lost 7 bases and the V segment lost 5 bases, leaving 11 bases of the junction unmatched. Per germline, CDR1 SQVTM and CDR2 ANQGSEA. CDR3 size: 13 residues. CDR3 sequence reads: CSVKVGTVREQYF. DNA of the CDR3: TGCAGCGTTAAGGTGGGGACAGTACGGGAGCAGTACTTC.